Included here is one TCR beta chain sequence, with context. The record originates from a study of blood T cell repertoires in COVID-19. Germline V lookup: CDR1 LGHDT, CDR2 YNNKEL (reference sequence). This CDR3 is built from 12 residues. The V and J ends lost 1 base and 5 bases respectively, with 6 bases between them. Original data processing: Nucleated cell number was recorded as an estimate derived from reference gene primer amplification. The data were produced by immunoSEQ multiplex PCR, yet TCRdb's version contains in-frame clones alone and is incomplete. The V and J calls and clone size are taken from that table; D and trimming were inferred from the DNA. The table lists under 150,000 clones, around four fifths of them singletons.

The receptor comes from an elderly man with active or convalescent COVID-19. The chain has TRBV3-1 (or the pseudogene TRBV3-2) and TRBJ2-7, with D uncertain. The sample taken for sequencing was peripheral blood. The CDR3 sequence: CASSQALDEQYF. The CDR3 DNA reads TGTGCCAGCAGCCAAGCCCTAGACGAGCAGTACTTC.